The 7 T cell receptor beta chains listed next were all sequenced from one sample in a study of beta chain features in type 1 diabetes. The entirety of the isolated RNA underwent reverse transcription, so expressed TCRB transcripts were sequenced. TCRdb's copy holds only in-frame clones and misses some; the assay was immunoSEQ multiplex PCR. The repertoire has 430,000 or so clones, over 9.5% of them found once; the top ten carry less than 0.06%. The specimen was naive CD4+ T cells from blood. The receptors derive from a woman aged 18 to 35 in good health.

A few counts support this clone. The chain employs TRBV20-1 and TRBJ2-7, with D uncertain. This CDR3 has 10 residues. Germline V gene lookup returns CDR1 DFQATT and CDR2 SNEGSKA (reference sequence). The germline V and J ends were trimmed by 5 bases and 3 bases, with 5 bases remaining between them. The CDR3, as DNA: TGCAGTGCTCAAGGCTACGAGCAGTACTTC. This translates into CSAQGYEQYF.

This chain connects TRBV5-1 to TRBJ2-1, with 7 bases aligning to TRBD1. The CDR3 is 16 amino acids. CDR1 SGHRS and CDR2 YFSETQ come from the germline V gene. V lost 5 bases and J lost 6; bases outside the gene matches: 14. As DNA, the CDR3 is TGCGCCAGCAGACCTGGGACAGTAGTCCTCCCCAATGAGCAGTTCTTC. Translated: CASRPGTVVLPNEQFF.

The gene calls are TRBV7-9 and TRBJ2-1, with D possibly matching TRBD1 (5 bases). Deletions cut 5 bases from V and 4 bases from J, with 12 bases between. The CDR3 totals 14 residues. Germline CDR1 and CDR2: SEHNR and FQNEAQ (reference sequence). The CDR3 loop reads CASSKRGGYNEQFF. The CDR3 nucleotides read TGTGCCAGCAGCAAAAGGGGTGGATACAATGAGCAGTTCTTC. Supplemented by reference TRBV7-9 and TRBJ2-1, the full variable domain reads DTGVSQNPRHKITKRGQNVTFRCDPISEHNRLYWYRQTLGQGPEFLTYFQNEAQLEKSRLLSDRFSAERPKGSFSTLEIQRTEQGDSAMYLCASSKRGGYNEQFFGPGTRLTVL.

This clone came up a few times. The chain has TRBV30 and TRBJ1-4; 8 positions agree with TRBD1. With V trimmed by 1 base and J by 5 bases, 6 bases remained unmatched. CDR1 and CDR2 (germline): GTSNPN, SVGIG (reference sequence). The CDR3 has 15 amino acids. The CDR3 coding sequence is TGTGCCTGGAGTGCCTCGACAGGGGAGAATGAAAAACTGTTTTTT. Translation gives CAWSASTGENEKLFF.

This clone was counted between two and nine times. J is TRBJ1-6 and V is TRBV7-2; D is unclear. Trimming left V 0 bases short and J 6 bases short, with 9 bases between. Germline loops: CDR1 SGHTA, CDR2 FQGNSA. This CDR3 comprises 15 residues. CDR3 DNA: TGTGCCAGCAGCTTAGCGCTAGGTGTTAATTCACCCCTCCACTTT. Translating it yields CASSLALGVNSPLHF.

The chain recombines TRBV7-2 with TRBJ2-1, with a tentative D call TRBD1 (6 bases). Trimming pared 5 bases from V and 7 bases from J, leaving 9 bases between. Germline CDR1 SGHTA, CDR2 FQGNSA. The CDR3 contains 12 residues. CDR3 loop: CASSRTENEQFF. The CDR3 coding sequence is TGTGCCAGCAGCAGGACAGAGAATGAGCAGTTCTTC.

This clone was found a few times. The chain has TRBV4-1 and TRBJ2-7; TRBD1 matches 10 bases. CDR1 MGHRA and CDR2 YSYEKL come from the germline V gene. The V gene end was trimmed by 4 bases and the J gene end by 7 bases; junction bases not matched to a gene: 10. CDR3 length equals 15 residues. CDR3 nucleotide sequence: TGCGCCAGCAGCCTTCCGGGACAGGGGAGTAAAGAGCAGTACGTC. It codes for CASSLPGQGSKEQYV.